Each of the 27 T cell receptor beta chains below was sequenced from the same sample in a study of PD-1 blockade in classical Hodgkin lymphoma. Autologous stem cell transplantation was followed by relapse in every patient, and brentuximab vedotin exposure varied. This table comes from immunoSEQ multiplex PCR, and its TCRdb copy is limited to in-frame clones, with some not included. The table has tens of thousands of clones, approximately 91% seen once. The material sequenced was peripheral blood mononuclear cells (PBMCs), taken at baseline. The receptor set was obtained from a human donor with classical Hodgkin lymphoma.

The V gene is TRBV7-2, the J gene TRBJ1-6, with D possibly matching TRBD1 (5 bases). The CDR3 contains 14 residues. Trimming pared 0 bases from V and 8 bases from J, leaving 8 bases between. Germline assignment: CDR1 SGHTA and CDR2 FQGNSA. DNA of the CDR3: TGTGCCAGCAGCTTAGCCTGGACATATTCACCCCTCCACTTT. It translates to CASSLAWTYSPLHF.

V gene TRBV19 combines with J gene TRBJ2-3, with 11 bases that match TRBD2. V dropped 5 bases and J dropped 0; count of bases not matched to a gene: 10. The CDR3 is 18 amino acids. Per the germline V gene, CDR1 is LNHDA and CDR2 is SQIVND (reference sequence). This CDR3 is CASSLGLAGPASTDTQYF. The CDR3 DNA follows: TGTGCCAGTAGTCTTGGACTAGCGGGCCCGGCTAGCACAGATACGCAGTATTTT.

V usage is TRBV11-2 and J usage is TRBJ2-3, with TRBD1 as a possible D gene (5 bases). This CDR3 comprises 18 residues. Germline V CDR1 and CDR2: SGHAT, FQNNGV. V was trimmed by 2 bases and J by 2 bases, leaving 20 bases between them. CDR3 DNA sequence: TGTGCCAGCAGCTTAAGCGCCCTGGTGGGGCAGGCCACAGATACGCAGTATTTT. This gives the protein CASSLSALVGQATDTQYF.

CDR3 protein: CASSVVGRHEQFF. The CDR3 DNA follows: TGTGCCAGCAGCGTAGTGGGGCGTCATGAGCAGTTCTTC. The chain couples TRBV9 to TRBJ2-1; a weak D match, TRBD1 (5 bases). CDR3 length equals 13 residues. Germline assignment: CDR1 SGDLS and CDR2 YYNGEE. Between the trimmed V and J ends, which lost 0 bases and 8 bases, there was a span of 9 bases.

This chain uses TRBV27 with TRBJ2-7, with D possibly TRBD1 on 5 matching bases. The germline V and J ends were trimmed by 2 bases and 3 bases, with 17 bases remaining between them. CDR3 length: 16 residues. The germline V gene encodes CDR1 MNHEY and CDR2 SMNVEV (reference sequence). The chain's CDR3 is CASSLVLGPGLYEQYF. In DNA form, the CDR3 reads TGTGCCAGCAGTTTAGTCTTGGGGCCCGGCCTCTACGAGCAGTACTTC.

This rearrangement joins TRBV5-1 to TRBJ1-1, with a possible D match to TRBD1 (6 bases). This CDR3 spans 16 amino acids. Trimming shortened V by 4 bases and J by 5 bases, and 21 bases separated the two germline ends. Germline assignment: CDR1 SGHRS and CDR2 YFSETQ. The chain's CDR3 is CASSLETGPIGTEAFF. The DNA for the CDR3 is TGCGCCAGCAGCCTCGAGACAGGACCCATCGGGACTGAAGCTTTCTTT.

The chain recombines TRBV7-3 with TRBJ2-5; possible D gene TRBD2, 7 bases. The germline CDR1 and CDR2 sequences are SGHTA and FQGTGA. This CDR3 has 15 amino acids. The ends were cut back, 5 bases at V and 0 bases at J, with 13 bases in the middle. CDR3 region: CASSPGGLYQETQYF. CDR3 nucleotide sequence: TGTGCCAGCAGCCCCGGGGGGCTATACCAAGAGACCCAGTACTTC.

The genes are TRBV9 and TRBJ2-5; possibly TRBD2 for D (6 bases). Between the trimmed V and J ends, which lost 4 bases and 3 bases, there was a span of 16 bases. CDR3 size: 15 residues. Germline values: CDR1 SGDLS, CDR2 YYNGEE. The CDR3 DNA reads as TGTGCCAGCAGCTCAAGTTTCCGGGGGAAAGAGACCCAGTACTTC. Translating it yields CASSSSFRGKETQYF.

The chain has TRBV18 and TRBJ1-1; D not certain. CDR3 length equals 13 residues. Trimming stripped 4 bases from V and 3 bases from J, with 9 bases between. From germline, CDR1 is KGHSH and CDR2 LQKENI. The DNA for the CDR3 is TGTGCCAGCTCACTCGGACGGGACACTGAAGCTTTCTTT. This codes for CASSLGRDTEAFF.

J is TRBJ2-2 and V is TRBV28; TRBD2 agrees at 10 bases. This CDR3 has 18 residues. V lost 2 bases and J lost 1; bases outside the gene matches: 7. Germline V lookup: CDR1 MDHEN, CDR2 SYDVKM. In nucleotides, the CDR3 is TGTGCCAGCAGTTTACCCCCTTCTAGCGGGAGGAACACCGGGGAGCTGTTTTTT. It encodes CASSLPPSSGRNTGELFF.

The chain has TRBV6-5 and TRBJ2-7; D remains unclear. Trimming pared 7 bases from V and 1 base from J, leaving 14 bases between. Germline-derived CDR1 and CDR2 are MNHEY and SVGAGI. This CDR3 has 14 residues. The CDR3 sequence is CASINDGSSYEQYF. CDR3 sequence (DNA): TGTGCCAGCATCAACGACGGGTCTTCCTACGAGCAGTACTTC.

The chain couples TRBV23-1 to TRBJ2-7; D remains ambiguous. TRBV23-1 is noted as an ORF with a role that remains uncertain. V gave up 4 bases and J gave up 0 bases, with 10 bases separating them. This CDR3 is built from 14 residues. The CDR3 sequence is CASSPPGGSYEQYF. The CDR3 bases are TGCGCCAGCAGTCCCCCCGGCGGCTCCTACGAGCAGTACTTC.

V usage is TRBV14 and J usage is TRBJ1-3; D gene uncertain. The CDR3 runs 12 residues. The germline gives CDR1 SGHDN, CDR2 FVKESK. V was clipped by 4 bases and J by 0 bases, with 1 base between them. The CDR3: CASSLSGNTIYF. CDR3 nucleotides: TGTGCCAGCAGCCTCTCTGGAAACACCATATATTTT.

The chain is built from TRBV29-1 and TRBJ1-1; D gene uncertain. Germline CDR1 SQVTM, CDR2 ANQGSEA. This CDR3 has 12 amino acids. The V end was cut by 3 bases, the J end by 4 bases, with 9 bases between. CDR3 DNA sequence: TGCAGCGTTGATTCGCCGGGCACTGAAGCTTTCTTT. It yields the protein CSVDSPGTEAFF.

The chain links TRBV5-1 to TRBJ1-6; 8 bases match TRBD1. Looked up from germline, CDR1 is SGHRS and CDR2 is YFSETQ. Trimming cost V 4 bases and J 8 bases; bases outside gene matches: 11. This CDR3 comprises 16 residues. The chain's CDR3 is CASSGGQGVGDSPLHF. The CDR3 DNA follows: TGCGCCAGCAGCGGCGGACAGGGCGTCGGCGATTCACCCCTCCACTTT.

This chain connects TRBV4-1 to TRBJ2-7; D is unresolved. This CDR3 contains 13 residues. Per germline, CDR1 MGHRA and CDR2 YSYEKL. Deletions cut 3 bases from V and 3 bases from J, with 9 bases between. CDR3 DNA: TGCGCCAGCAGCCACCCAGGCCGCTACGAGCAGTACTTC. As protein: CASSHPGRYEQYF.

J is TRBJ1-3 and V is TRBV25-1; the D gene is possibly TRBD1 (6 bases). Germline CDR1 is MGHDK and CDR2 is SYGVNS. The V end was cut by 0 bases, the J end by 8 bases, with 17 bases between. This CDR3 has 16 amino acids. CDR3 protein: CASSEYGGLGRDTIYF. In nucleotides, the CDR3 is TGTGCCAGCAGTGAATACGGGGGGCTCGGCCGTGACACCATATATTTT.

By share, this clone ranks as medium-sized. The chain combines TRBV29-1 with TRBJ1-1, with no clear D. V shed 1 base and J shed 0 bases, with 6 bases lying between them. CDR3 length: 13 amino acids. Germline V gene data show CDR1 as SQVTM and CDR2 as ANQGSEA. The CDR3 protein is CSVEVGLNTEAFF. In DNA form, the CDR3 reads TGCAGCGTTGAAGTGGGGTTGAACACTGAAGCTTTCTTT.

This sequence joins TRBV6-1 and TRBJ2-7; D is possibly TRBD1 (5 bases). Germline assignment: CDR1 MNHNS and CDR2 SASEGT. The CDR3 spans 15 residues. Between the trimmed V and J ends, which lost 0 bases and 0 bases, there was a span of 9 bases. CDR3 DNA sequence: TGTGCCAGCAGTGAAGCGAGCACAGGCTCCTACGAGCAGTACTTC. It encodes CASSEASTGSYEQYF.

J is TRBJ2-7 and V is TRBV9; 7 bases are a match to TRBD1. This CDR3 has 15 amino acids. Trimming cost V 3 bases and J 0 bases; bases outside gene matches: 6. CDR1 is SGDLS, CDR2 YYNGEE, per germline. CDR3 sequence reads: CASSEGTENSYEQYF. In DNA, the CDR3 is TGTGCCAGCAGCGAAGGGACAGAAAACTCCTACGAGCAGTACTTC.

The CDR3 coding sequence is TGCGCCAGCAGCTTAGGGGGGGACTCCTACGAGCAGTACTTC. This gives the protein CASSLGGDSYEQYF. The rearrangement links TRBV5-1 to TRBJ2-7, with D possibly matching TRBD2 (7 bases). In germline, CDR1 is SGHRS, CDR2 YFSETQ. There are 14 residues in the CDR3. V gave up 2 bases and J gave up 0 bases, with 9 bases separating them.

The rearrangement joins TRBV4-3 to TRBJ1-6, with 8 bases matching TRBD1. Germline V gene sequence: CDR1 LGHNA, CDR2 YSLEER. Unmatched junction bases numbered 2, after V lost 0 bases and J lost 4 bases. The CDR3 has 16 amino acids. CDR3 coding DNA: TGCGCCAGCAGCCAAGATTACAGGGGGTATAATTCACCCCTCCACTTT. Translated: CASSQDYRGYNSPLHF.

This sequence joins TRBV5-4 and TRBJ1-1, with no clear D. Germline CDR1 reads SGHNT; CDR2 reads YYREEE (reference sequence). This CDR3 comprises 11 residues. V lost 4 bases and J lost 8, with 9 bases in between. The CDR3 coding sequence is TGTGCCAGCAGCACGGGGTTCGAAGCTTTCTTT. This encodes CASSTGFEAFF.

The rearrangement joins TRBV2 to TRBJ2-7; D uncertain. V gave up 3 bases and J gave up 7 bases, with 16 bases separating them. Germline V gene lookup returns CDR1 SNHLY and CDR2 FYNNEI. The CDR3 has 14 amino acids. The CDR3 nucleotides read TGTGCCAGCAGTGACCTAAGGCGGAAGGGAGAGCAGTACTTC. Translation gives CASSDLRRKGEQYF.

The chain carries TRBV27 and TRBJ1-4; 7 bases align to TRBD1. This CDR3 comprises 14 residues. J gave up 7 bases and V 4 bases, and 6 bases lay outside the gene matches. Germline CDR1 MNHEY, CDR2 SMNVEV (reference sequence). The CDR3 DNA reads TGTGCCAGCAGTTCGAGACAGGGAACTGAAAAACTGTTTTTT. This sequence encodes CASSSRQGTEKLFF.

V gene TRBV5-1 combines with J gene TRBJ2-7, with D perhaps given as TRBD1 or TRBD2 (5 bases each). Trimming left V 4 bases short and J 5 bases short, with 13 bases between. The CDR3 is 13 residues long. Looked up from germline, CDR1 is SGHRS and CDR2 is YFSETQ. In DNA, the CDR3 is TGCGCCAGCAGCCCAGGGTACGGGAACGAGCAGTACTTC. As protein: CASSPGYGNEQYF.

This clone was observed a single time. The J gene is TRBJ2-3, the V gene TRBV5-4; D gene unclear. The CDR3 sequence is 15 residues long. The germline CDR1 and CDR2 sequences are SGHNT and YYREEE (reference sequence). The V gene lost 1 base and the J gene lost 2 bases, with 11 bases spanning the gap. As DNA, the CDR3 is TGTGCCAGCAGCTTGAGCCGGCAGACCACAGATACGCAGTATTTT. This gives the protein CASSLSRQTTDTQYF.